This T cell receptor beta chain was recorded in a study of cytomegalovirus exposure and HLA in healthy donors. The study's findings and limits: The likely explanation for a cluster of highly shared sequence variants was sequencing artifact. Both high specificity and high sensitivity reportedly marked the classifier's diagnosis of cytomegalovirus status.

This CDR3 contains 12 residues. CDR1 is SGHKS, CDR2 YYEKEE, per germline (reference sequence). Trimming pared 9 bases from V and 5 bases from J, leaving 14 bases between. Both 60 Vbeta primers and 13 Jbeta primers went into the PCR. Assay: immunoSEQ multiplex PCR; the TCRdb copy retains only in-frame clones and omits some. The sample holds 150,000 or so clones; less than 85% are singletons and the top ten take about 4.3%. For this clone: The antigen remains undetermined.

This receptor was obtained from a man younger than 30 in good health and CMV-seropositive. This chain uses TRBV5-5 with TRBJ2-5; D perhaps matches TRBD2 (6 bases). Sequenced: PBMCs. The CDR3 is CATGGWGETQYF. CDR3 DNA: TGTGCCACCGGAGGGTGGGGGGAGACCCAGTACTTC.